This TCR beta chain was profiled in a study of T cell responses to AZD1222 COVID-19 vaccine. Study information: Pooling covered second doses at about 4 or about 12 weeks. Study results and caveats: A mostly white British donor set with more females was recruited, and clonal diversity was possibly underestimated. Vaccine-associated CD4 TCRs ranged over spike, dominating at 160-218 and 743-854.

The CDR3 is made up of 16 amino acids. Trimming pared 2 bases from V and 5 bases from J, leaving 15 bases between. The V gene's germline CDR1 is SGHVS and CDR2 FNYEAQ. Remarks on this clone: Its specificity is not known.

TCRdb's copy holds only in-frame clones and misses some; the assay was immunoSEQ multiplex PCR. The sample lists around 180,000 clones, approximately 94% occurring once. The clonotype originates from an adult in good health. Sequenced here: peripheral blood, sampled on day 0 of AZD1222 vaccination. The chain employs TRBV7-6 and TRBJ2-2; D is unclear. CDR3 protein: CASSLLRLQGTGELFF. The CDR3 DNA reads TGTGCCAGCAGCTTACTACGACTCCAAGGGACCGGGGAGCTGTTTTTT.